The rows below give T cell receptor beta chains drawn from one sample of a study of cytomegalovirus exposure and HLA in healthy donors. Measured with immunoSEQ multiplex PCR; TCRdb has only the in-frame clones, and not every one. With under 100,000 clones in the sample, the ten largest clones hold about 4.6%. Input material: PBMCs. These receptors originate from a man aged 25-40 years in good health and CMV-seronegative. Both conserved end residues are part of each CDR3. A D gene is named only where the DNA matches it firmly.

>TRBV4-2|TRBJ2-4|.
CASSQVAGSAKNIQYF
TGTGCCAGCAGCCAAGTGGCAGGGTCTGCCAAAAACATTCAGTACTTC
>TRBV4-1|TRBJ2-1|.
CASSPKILAGPVNEQFF
TGCGCCAGCAGCCCCAAGATCCTGGCGGGCCCGGTGAATGAGCAGTTCTTC
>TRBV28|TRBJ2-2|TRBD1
CASLDRGNTGELFF
TGTGCCAGCCTGGACAGGGGTAACACCGGGGAGCTGTTTTTT
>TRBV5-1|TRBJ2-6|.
CASSLVPDGISGANVLTF
TGCGCCAGCAGTTTGGTCCCGGACGGGATCTCTGGGGCCAACGTCCTGACTTTC
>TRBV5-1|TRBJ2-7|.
CASSLGAGVSYEQYF
TGCGCCAGCAGCTTGGGAGCAGGCGTCTCCTACGAGCAGTACTTC
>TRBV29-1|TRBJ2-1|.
CSVEGWVLGHNEQFF
TGCAGCGTTGAGGGGTGGGTCCTGGGGCACAATGAGCAGTTCTTC
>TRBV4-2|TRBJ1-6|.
CASSQDPRGRGVNSPLHF
TGTGCCAGCAGCCAAGATCCCCGGGGGAGGGGTGTTAATTCACCCCTCCACTTT
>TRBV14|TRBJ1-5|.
CASSQSGVQPQHF
TGTGCCAGCAGCCAATCAGGGGTTCAGCCCCAGCATTTT
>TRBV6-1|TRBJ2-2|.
CASRSYRVVTGELFF
TGTGCCAGCAGGTCCTACAGGGTAGTGACCGGGGAGCTGTTTTTT
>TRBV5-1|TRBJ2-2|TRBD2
CASSPGLAGTNTGELFF
TGCGCCAGCAGCCCGGGACTAGCGGGTACGAACACCGGGGAGCTGTTTTTT
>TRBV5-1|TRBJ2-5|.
CASSYGTTQETQYF
TGCGCCAGCAGCTACGGGACAACTCAAGAGACCCAGTACTTC
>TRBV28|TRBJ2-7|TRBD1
CASSFSWTGIHEQYF
TGTGCCAGCAGTTTTTCTTGGACAGGGATACACGAGCAGTACTTC
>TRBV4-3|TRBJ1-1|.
CASSHPEGNTEAFF
TGCGCCAGCAGCCACCCGGAGGGGAACACTGAAGCTTTCTTT
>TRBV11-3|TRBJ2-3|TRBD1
CASSRRDRWGMDTQYF
TGTGCCAGCAGCCGAAGGGACAGATGGGGTATGGATACGCAGTATTTT
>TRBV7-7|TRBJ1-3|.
CASSLGQGNTIYF
TGTGCTAGCAGCCTCGGACAGGGAAACACCATATATTTT
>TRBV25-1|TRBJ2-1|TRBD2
CASSEPGLAGEGEQFF
TGTGCCAGCAGCGAACCGGGACTAGCGGGAGAAGGTGAGCAGTTCTTC
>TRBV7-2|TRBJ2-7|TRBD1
CASSSRTGANRYEQYF
TGTGCCAGCAGCTCGAGGACAGGGGCTAACCGCTACGAGCAGTACTTC
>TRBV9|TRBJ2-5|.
CASSVNQYRLTQYF
TGTGCCAGCAGCGTAAATCAGTACCGACTGACCCAGTACTTC
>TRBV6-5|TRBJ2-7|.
CASSFPRRAGAYEQYF
TGTGCCAGCAGTTTTCCCCGGAGGGCTGGAGCCTACGAGCAGTACTTC
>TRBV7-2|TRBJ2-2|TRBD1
CASSPDRGRGGELFF
TGTGCCAGCAGCCCTGACAGGGGGCGGGGCGGGGAGCTGTTTTTT
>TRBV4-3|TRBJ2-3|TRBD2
CASSQEQGLAPADTQYF
TGCGCCAGCAGCCAAGAACAGGGACTAGCGCCGGCAGATACGCAGTATTTT
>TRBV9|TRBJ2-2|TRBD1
CASSALGQDNTGELFF
TGTGCCAGCAGCGCGCTGGGACAGGACAACACCGGGGAGCTGTTTTTT
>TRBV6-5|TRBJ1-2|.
CASSYSGTLYGYTF
TGTGCCAGCAGTTACTCCGGGACACTCTATGGCTACACCTTC
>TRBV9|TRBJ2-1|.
CASSLSPGNNEQFF
TGTGCCAGCAGCTTATCTCCGGGGAACAATGAGCAGTTCTTC
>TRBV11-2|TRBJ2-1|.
CASSPTWGDNEQFF
TGTGCCAGCAGCCCCACCTGGGGGGACAATGAGCAGTTCTTC
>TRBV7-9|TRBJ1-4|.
CASAPGVVAGNEKLFF
TGTGCCAGCGCCCCAGGGGTGGTGGCTGGTAATGAAAAACTGTTTTTT
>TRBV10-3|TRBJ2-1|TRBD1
CAIRAGTGAYNEQFF
TGTGCCATCAGGGCCGGGACAGGGGCCTACAATGAGCAGTTCTTC
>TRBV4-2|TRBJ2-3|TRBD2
CASSQKIGTSGSQVDTQYF
TGTGCCAGCAGCCAAAAGATAGGGACTAGCGGGAGTCAGGTGGATACGCAGTATTTT
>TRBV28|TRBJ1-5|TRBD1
CASRGKRGLNQPQHF
TGTGCCAGCCGGGGGAAAAGGGGGCTCAATCAGCCCCAGCATTTT
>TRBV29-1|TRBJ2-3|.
CSAASRSGDTQYF
TGCAGCGCCGCGTCCCGTTCTGGAGATACGCAGTATTTT
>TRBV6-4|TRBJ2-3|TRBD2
CASSDSETSSPSDTQYF
TGTGCCAGCAGTGACTCTGAGACTAGCTCGCCCTCAGATACGCAGTATTTT
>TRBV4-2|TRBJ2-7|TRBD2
CASSQVTSGGYEQYF
TGTGCCAGCAGCCAGGTGACTAGCGGGGGCTACGAGCAGTACTTC
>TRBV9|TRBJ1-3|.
CASSAHSQSSGNTIYF
TGTGCCAGCAGCGCACATTCACAGAGCTCTGGAAACACCATATATTTT
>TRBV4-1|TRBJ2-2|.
CASSQVHLNTGELFF
TGCGCCAGCAGCCAAGTACATCTGAACACCGGGGAGCTGTTTTTT
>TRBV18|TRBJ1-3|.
CASSVDYSGNTIYF
TGTGCCAGCTCGGTGGACTACTCTGGAAACACCATATATTTT
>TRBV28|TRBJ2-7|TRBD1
CASSLGQGGKAYF
TGTGCCAGCAGTTTGGGACAGGGAGGGAAGGCGTACTTC
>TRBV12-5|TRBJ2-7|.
CASGTDTYEQYF
TGTGCTAGTGGGACCGACACCTACGAGCAGTACTTC
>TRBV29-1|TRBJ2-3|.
CSVGIGADTQYF
TGCAGCGTTGGGATAGGAGCCGATACGCAGTATTTT
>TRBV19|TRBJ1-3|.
CASSITGYLGNTIYF
TGTGCCAGTAGTATAACAGGGTACCTTGGAAACACCATATATTTT
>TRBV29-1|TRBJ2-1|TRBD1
CSVEDGQGDSYNEQFF
TGCAGCGTCGAGGACGGACAGGGCGACTCCTACAATGAGCAGTTCTTC
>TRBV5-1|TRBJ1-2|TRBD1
CASSLAGQEGSLYGYTF
TGCGCCAGCAGCTTGGCGGGACAGGAAGGTTCCCTCTATGGCTACACCTTC
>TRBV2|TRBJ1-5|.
CASSVQAQGRFAQPQHF
TGTGCCAGCAGTGTTCAGGCCCAGGGGCGCTTTGCTCAGCCCCAGCATTTT